This note documents a single TCR beta chain sequence. Its cognate antigen is unknown. CDR3 length: 16 amino acids. Germline loops: CDR1 SEHNR, CDR2 FQNEAQ (reference sequence). Trimming at V came to 1 base and at J to 4 bases, leaving 9 bases not matched to a gene. The source of the sample is a study of cytomegalovirus exposure and HLA in healthy donors. Study-level points and caveats: A few CMV-associated chains were confirmed in vitro to be specific for CMV antigens. The authors later linked a missense DCLRE1C variant to TCR beta V- and J-gene trimming. HLA-A and HLA-B allele assignments for most subjects were reportedly predicted accurately using TCR beta sequences.

At sampling all donors were nominally healthy, likely with unrecorded immune exposures. Vbeta (60) and Jbeta (13) primers were used in the PCR. Clones were read by immunoSEQ multiplex PCR, and TCRdb kept only the in-frame ones, dropping some. The sample data list some 130,000 clones. The sample consisted of PBMCs. The source of this sequence is a woman aged 40 to 50 in good health and CMV-seropositive. This chain joins TRBV7-9 and TRBJ1-2, with TRBD1 matching over 7 bases. In DNA form, the CDR3 reads TGTGCCAGCAGCTTAGGGTACAGGGGCGACATCTATGGCTACACCTTC. Translating gives CASSLGYRGDIYGYTF.